This TCR beta chain was documented in a study of shared clonotypes between healthy human individuals. Sequenced by immunoSEQ multiplex PCR; TCRdb stores in-frame clones only, minus some. The sample includes about 2.3 million clones, just under 95% of them seen just once. HIV-negative, healthy adults without recent acute infections or vaccinations were the donors. V shed 1 base and J shed 3 bases, with 9 bases lying between them. The CDR3 loop spans 14 amino acids. The V gene's germline CDR1 is SGHAT and CDR2 FQNNGV. Details on this clone: What it binds is not known.

Findings of the study overall: As a rule, naive subsets had a larger estimated richness than memory subsets. The researchers took only blood, and tissue repertoires probably look different. Non-shared clonotypes had lower generation probabilities than those shared by all four donors.

This rearrangement joins TRBV11-2 to TRBJ1-1; the D is unclear. The receptor was derived from a young man in good health. Some clones in this sample may be carry-over from other donors' samples. Sequencing was done on a sample of naive CD4+ T cells from PBMCs. Subset of the sample: CD45RA+ positively selected. The CDR3 region is CASSLVVRDTEAFF. CDR3 nucleotides: TGTGCCAGCAGCTTAGTAGTGAGGGACACTGAAGCTTTCTTT.